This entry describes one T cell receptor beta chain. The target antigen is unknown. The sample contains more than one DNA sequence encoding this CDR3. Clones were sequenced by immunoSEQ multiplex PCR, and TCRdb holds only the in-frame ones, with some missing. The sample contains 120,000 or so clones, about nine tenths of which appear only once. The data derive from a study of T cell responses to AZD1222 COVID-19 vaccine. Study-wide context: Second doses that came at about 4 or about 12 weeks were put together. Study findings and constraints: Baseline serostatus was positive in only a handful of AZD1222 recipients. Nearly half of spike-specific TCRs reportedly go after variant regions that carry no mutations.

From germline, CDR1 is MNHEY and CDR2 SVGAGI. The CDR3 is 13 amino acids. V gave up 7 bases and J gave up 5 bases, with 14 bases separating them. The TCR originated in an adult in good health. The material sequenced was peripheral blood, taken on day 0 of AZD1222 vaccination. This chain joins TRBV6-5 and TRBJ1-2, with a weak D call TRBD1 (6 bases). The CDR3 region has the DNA TGTGCCAGCATCCCCACAGGGACTTATGGCTACACCTTC. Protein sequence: CASIPTGTYGYTF.